Only one count was recorded for the clone carrying this T cell receptor (beta chain). The antigen is undetermined. Germline CDR1 and CDR2: SGHVS and FQNEAQ. V trimming: 4 bases; J trimming: 10 bases; junction bases outside the gene matches: 4. CDR3 length: 13 amino acids. Data came from immunoSEQ multiplex PCR; TCRdb stores just in-frame clones and leaves some out. The sample has 150,000 to 180,000 clones, around 83% seen once. The donors were members of the roughly 130-subject validation cohort (separate from the approximately 670-subject first cohort). This sample is part of a study of cytomegalovirus exposure and HLA in healthy donors. Study results and limitations: Diagnosis of cytomegalovirus status made by the classifier reportedly showed high specificity and sensitivity. The authors listed some 150 TCR beta chains as cytomegalovirus-associated. There were some public TCRs occurring in many donors, but most TCR sequences were rare.

The sequence was collected from a human donor in good health. The chain uses TRBV7-8 and TRBJ2-1; TRBD1 aligns across 10 bases. The specimen sequenced was PBMCs. As DNA, the CDR3 is TGTGCCAGCAGCTCGGACAGGGGGATGGAGCAGTTCTTC. This codes for CASSSDRGMEQFF.